What follows describes a single T cell receptor (beta chain). TCRdb keeps only in-frame clones here, not all; method: immunoSEQ multiplex PCR. The sample yields about 150,000 clones, roughly 80% seen once. This entry comes from a study of blood T cell repertoires in COVID-19. The CDR3 runs 15 residues. The germline V gene has CDR1 SQVTM and CDR2 ANQGSEA. Deletions cut 5 bases from V and 3 bases from J, with 16 bases between. The receptor was isolated from a woman at least 80 years old with acute or convalescent COVID-19. The sample consisted of peripheral blood. The V and J genes are TRBV29-1 and TRBJ1-4, with D tentatively TRBD1 (6 bases). In DNA, the CDR3 is TGCAGCGTTTCAGACAGGCGTAACTCTAATGAAAAACTGTTTTTT. It specifies CSVSDRRNSNEKLFF.